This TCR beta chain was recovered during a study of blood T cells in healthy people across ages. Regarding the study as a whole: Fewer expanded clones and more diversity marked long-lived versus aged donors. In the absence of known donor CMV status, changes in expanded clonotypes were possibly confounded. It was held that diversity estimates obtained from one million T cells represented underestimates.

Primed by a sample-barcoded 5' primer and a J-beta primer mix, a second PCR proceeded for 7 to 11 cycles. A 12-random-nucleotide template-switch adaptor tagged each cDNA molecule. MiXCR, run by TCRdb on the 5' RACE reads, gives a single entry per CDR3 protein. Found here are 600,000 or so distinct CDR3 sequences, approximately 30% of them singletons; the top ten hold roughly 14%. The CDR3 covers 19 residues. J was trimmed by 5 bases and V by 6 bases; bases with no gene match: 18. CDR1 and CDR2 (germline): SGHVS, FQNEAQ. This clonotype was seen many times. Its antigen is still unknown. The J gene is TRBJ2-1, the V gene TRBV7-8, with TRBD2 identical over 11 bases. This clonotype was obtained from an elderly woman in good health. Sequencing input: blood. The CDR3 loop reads CASSTSSSGGPLVDNEQFF. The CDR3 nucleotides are TGTGCCAGCAGTACTTCTTCTAGCGGGGGGCCGCTTGTCGACAATGAGCAGTTCTTC.